One sample yielded the 20 T cell receptor beta chains listed below, sequenced in a study of molecular identifiers for immune sequencing clone quantification. TCRdb called the PCR reads again in MiXCR, with one record for every CDR3 protein. The sample includes approximately 550,000 distinct CDR3 sequences, around a fifth of them seen just once. The sample was naive CD8+ T cells from blood, with Jurkat cell RNA spiked in. Documented subset: FACS-sorted CD8+CD4-CCR7+CD45RA+ naive T cells. The receptors here all came from a human donor in good health. Some libraries in this study had Jurkat cell RNA spiked in.

Note on this clonotype: The junction differs from germline at one of its ends, possibly a read error. V is TRBV28 and J is TRBJ1-5; TRBD1 is a possible D gene (5 bases). Germline V gene data show CDR1 as MDHEN and CDR2 as SYDVKM. The CDR3 runs to 19 residues. CDR3 nucleotides: TGTGCCAGCAGTTTCCCTACCTCGCGGGGGAGGTATAGCAATCGGCCCCAGCATTTT. Protein product: CASSFPTSRGRYSNRPQHF.

The table lists this clonotype with a few counts. The junction and the germline gene differ at one end; a read error may be behind it. J is TRBJ2-4 and V is TRBV19; 7 bases map to TRBD2. Germline-derived CDR1 and CDR2 are LNHDA and SQIVND (reference sequence). This CDR3 comprises 14 residues. The CDR3 sequence is CASSMGGALDIQNF. For the CDR3, the DNA is TGTGCCAGTAGTATGGGAGGGGCCCTGGACATTCAGAACTTC.

This clonotype has only a few counts. The V gene is TRBV6-6, the J gene TRBJ1-1; D is unclear. The CDR3 has 10 residues. From germline, CDR1 is MNHNY and CDR2 SVGAGI (reference sequence). V was trimmed by 3 bases and J by 7 bases, leaving 3 bases between them. Written as DNA, the CDR3 is TGTGCCAGCAGTTATTATGAAGCTTTCTTT. Translated: CASSYYEAFF.

Points on this clonotype: A much larger clone differs by one base, so this may be a read error. The chain uses TRBV7-9 and TRBJ2-3; a weak D match, TRBD1 (5 bases). CDR1 SEHNR and CDR2 FQNEAQ come from the germline V gene (reference sequence). There are 15 residues in the CDR3. In DNA form, the CDR3 reads TGTGCCAGCAGCTCCTCTCTGGTCAGCACAGGTACGCAGTATTTT. Encoded protein: CASSSSLVSTGTQYF. Looking up the rest from reference TRBV7-9 and TRBJ2-3 gives the full variable domain: DTGVSQNPRHKITKRGQNVTFRCDPISEHNRLYWYRQTLGQGPEFLTYFQNEAQLEKSRLLSDRFSAERPKGSFSTLEIQRTEQGDSAMYLCASSSSLVSTGTQYFGPGTRLTVL.

Note on this clonotype: A junction end diverges from the germline sequence, so it may reflect a read error. The chain joins TRBV9 to TRBJ2-7; 12 bases align to TRBD2. The CDR3 is 17 residues long. The germline CDR1 and CDR2 sequences are SGDLS and YYNGEE. CDR3 sequence reads: CASSHSRLAGGQYGQYF. The CDR3 coding sequence is TGTGCCAGCAGTCACAGCCGGCTAGCGGGGGGGCAGTACGGGCAGTACTTC. Full variable domain (outside the CDR3, taken from reference TRBV9 and TRBJ2-7): DSGVTQTPKHLITATGQRVTLRCSPRSGDLSVYWYQQSLDQGLQFLIQYYNGEERAKGNILERFSAQQFPDLHSELNLSSLELGDSALYFCASSHSRLAGGQYGQYFGPGTRLTVT.

Concerning this clonotype: The junction shows a germline mismatch at one end, possibly a read error. The gene calls are TRBV25-1 and TRBJ1-2; 8 bases align to TRBD1. The germline gives CDR1 MGHDK, CDR2 SYGVNS. This CDR3 comprises 13 residues. CDR3: CASSVDRAYGYAF. CDR3 sequence (DNA): TGTGCCAGCAGCGTGGACAGGGCCTATGGCTACGCCTTC.

This clonotype occurred many times. The DNA of the CDR3 is TGTGCCAGCAGCCCAGGCGGGAGGAACTACGAGCAGTACTTC. Translation gives CASSPGGRNYEQYF. V usage is TRBV6-2 or TRBV6-3 and J usage is TRBJ2-7; 8 bases agree with TRBD2. The CDR3 contains 14 residues. With V trimmed by 6 bases and J by 3 bases, 7 bases remained unmatched. Germline CDR1 is MNHEY and CDR2 is SVGEGT.

This clonotype has a count of ten or more. The chain joins TRBV7-2 to TRBJ2-4; tentatively, D is TRBD1 (5 bases). Trimming took 5 bases from V and 8 from J, leaving 16 bases between them. Per the germline V gene, CDR1 is SGHTA and CDR2 is FQGNSA. There are 14 residues in the CDR3. CDR3 protein: CASSPFSGRYIQYF. DNA of the CDR3: TGTGCCAGCAGCCCCTTCTCAGGGCGGTACATTCAGTACTTC.

There are a few counts of this clonotype. The CDR3 loop is CASSIGEGRSYEQYF. The CDR3 DNA reads TGTGCCAGTAGTATAGGGGAGGGGCGGTCCTACGAGCAGTACTTC. The chain combines TRBV19 with TRBJ2-7, with 7 bases lining up with TRBD2. CDR1 LNHDA and CDR2 SQIVND come from the germline V gene (reference sequence). This CDR3 has 15 residues. V was pared by 1 base and J by 1 base, with 4 bases of the junction left unmatched.

The chain carries TRBV11-2 and TRBJ2-2; 9 bases are a match to TRBD2. In germline, CDR1 is SGHAT, CDR2 FQNNGV. This CDR3 is built from 17 residues. The junction had 12 bases not matched to a gene; V was cut back by 7 bases and J by 3 bases. The chain's CDR3 is CASKISGGDFHTGELFF. DNA of the CDR3: TGTGCCAGCAAAATTAGCGGGGGAGATTTCCACACCGGGGAGCTGTTTTTT.

This clonotype appeared many times. The rearrangement links TRBV7-6 to TRBJ1-4; tentative D call: TRBD1 (5 bases). Germline V lookup: CDR1 SGHVS, CDR2 FNYEAQ. CDR3 length: 15 amino acids. Trimming removed 5 bases at V and 12 bases at J, with 22 bases between. The CDR3 spells CASSIRDASLQELFF. The CDR3 nucleotides are TGTGCCAGCAGCATCCGGGACGCGAGCCTTCAGGAACTGTTTTTT.

The chain is built from TRBV7-9 and TRBJ2-1; 8 nucleotides agree with TRBD2. Germline V gene sequence: CDR1 SEHNR, CDR2 FQNEAQ (reference sequence). The CDR3 spans 17 residues. V lost 4 bases to trimming and J lost 6 bases; unmatched junction nucleotides: 14. The CDR3 DNA reads TGTGCCAGCAGCTACCCTGCTGGGGTAGCGGGACCCAATGAGCAGTTCTTC. Amino acids: CASSYPAGVAGPNEQFF.

Worth noting for this clonotype: Since a much larger clone is just one base distant, this may be a read error. The chain combines TRBV20-1 with TRBJ2-3, with TRBD2 matching 12 bases. CDR3 length: 14 amino acids. Germline assignment: CDR1 DFQATT and CDR2 SNEGSKA (reference sequence). The CDR3 is CSAGGLAGTGTQYF. For the CDR3, the DNA is TGCAGTGCTGGGGGACTAGCGGGTACAGGTACGCAGTATTTT.

At least ten counts were recorded for this clonotype. V and J are TRBV4-1 and TRBJ2-5; 14 nucleotides line up with TRBD2. The germline V gene has CDR1 MGHRA and CDR2 YSYEKL. The CDR3 contains 16 residues. V trimming: 1 base; J trimming: 5 bases; junction bases outside the gene matches: 3. The CDR3 coding sequence is TGCGCCAGCAGCCAAGTGACTAGCGGGGGGGCGGAGACCCAGTACTTC. Translated, it gives CASSQVTSGGAETQYF.

Only a few counts were recorded for this clonotype. The CDR3: CSARGEANEQFF. The CDR3 DNA is TGCAGCGCTAGGGGAGAAGCAAATGAGCAGTTCTTC. This chain links TRBV29-1 with TRBJ2-1, with D perhaps assigned TRBD1 or TRBD2 (5 bases each). Germline loops: CDR1 SQVTM, CDR2 ANQGSEA. V was trimmed by 7 bases and J by 7 bases, leaving 14 bases between them. CDR3 length: 12 amino acids.

The chain combines TRBV7-9 with TRBJ1-2, with 8 bases matching TRBD1. V lost 0 bases and J lost 4; bases outside the gene matches: 4. From germline, CDR1 is SEHNR and CDR2 FQNEAQ (reference sequence). The CDR3 is 15 amino acids. CDR3 DNA: TGTGCCAGCAGCTTAGCCAGCCAGGGGGCCTATGGCTACACCTTC. Protein: CASSLASQGAYGYTF.

V and J are TRBV5-6 and TRBJ2-7, with unresolved D. The CDR3 contains 13 residues. Germline V gives CDR1 SGHDT, CDR2 YYEEEE. V shed 0 bases and J shed 6 bases, with 10 bases lying between them. CDR3 in DNA: TGTGCCAGCAGCTTGGACGTTGCCACCGAGCAGTACTTC. Residues: CASSLDVATEQYF.

This clonotype has a handful of counts. The chain carries TRBV27 and TRBJ2-7; 7 bases line up with TRBD2. Germline V gene data show CDR1 as MNHEY and CDR2 as SMNVEV (reference sequence). The CDR3 contains 15 residues. V shed 1 base and J 3 bases; nucleotides not matched to a gene: 6. CDR3 DNA: TGTGCCAGCAGTTTATTGGGCGGGAGCATCTACGAGCAGTACTTC. Translation: CASSLLGGSIYEQYF.

The table lists this clonotype with a few counts. The chain is built from TRBV6-7 and TRBJ2-4, with 8 bases lining up with TRBD1. TRBV6-7 is an ORF, and what it does is uncertain. Trimming cost V 5 bases and J 9 bases; bases outside gene matches: 9. CDR3 length equals 14 residues. CDR3 DNA sequence: TGTGCCAGCAGTAACCGGGACAGGAGGGGCATTCAGTACTTC. It specifies CASSNRDRRGIQYF.

Regarding this clonotype: A much larger clone differs from this one at a single base, so this may be a read error. V gene TRBV9 combines with J gene TRBJ2-3; D unclear. With 0 bases removed from V and 10 bases from J, the gap between germline ends came to 15 bases. Germline CDR1 is SGDLS and CDR2 is YYNGEE. The CDR3 is 14 amino acids. The CDR3 sequence is CASSVDHSVDAQYF. The CDR3, as DNA: TGTGCCAGCAGCGTAGACCATAGTGTGGATGCGCAGTATTTT.